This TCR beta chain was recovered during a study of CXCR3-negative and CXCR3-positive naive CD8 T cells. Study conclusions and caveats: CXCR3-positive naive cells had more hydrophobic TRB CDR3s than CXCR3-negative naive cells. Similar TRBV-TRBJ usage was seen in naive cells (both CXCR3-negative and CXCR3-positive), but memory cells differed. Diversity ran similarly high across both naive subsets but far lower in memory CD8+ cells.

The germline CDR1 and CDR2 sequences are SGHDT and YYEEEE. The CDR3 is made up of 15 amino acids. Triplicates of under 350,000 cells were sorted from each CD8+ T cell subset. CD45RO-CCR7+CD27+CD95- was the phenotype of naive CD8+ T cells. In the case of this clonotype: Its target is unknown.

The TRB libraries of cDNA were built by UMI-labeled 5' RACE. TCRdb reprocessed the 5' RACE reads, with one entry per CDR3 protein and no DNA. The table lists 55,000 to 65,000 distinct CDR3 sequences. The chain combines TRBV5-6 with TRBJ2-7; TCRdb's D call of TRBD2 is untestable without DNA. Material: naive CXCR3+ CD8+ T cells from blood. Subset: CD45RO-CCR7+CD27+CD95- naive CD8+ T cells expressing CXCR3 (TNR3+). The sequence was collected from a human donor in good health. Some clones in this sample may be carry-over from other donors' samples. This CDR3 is CASRPHSEGVYEQYF.